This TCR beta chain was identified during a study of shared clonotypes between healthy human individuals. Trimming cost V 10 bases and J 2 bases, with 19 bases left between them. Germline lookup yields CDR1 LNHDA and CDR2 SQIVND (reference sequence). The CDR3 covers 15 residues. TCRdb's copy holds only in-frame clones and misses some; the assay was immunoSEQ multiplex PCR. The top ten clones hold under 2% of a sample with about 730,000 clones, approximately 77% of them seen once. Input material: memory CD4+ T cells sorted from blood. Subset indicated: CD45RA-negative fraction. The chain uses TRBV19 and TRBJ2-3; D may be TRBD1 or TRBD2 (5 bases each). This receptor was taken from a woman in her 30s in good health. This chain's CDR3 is CATTSEGTPTDTQYF. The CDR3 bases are TGTGCCACCACTTCCGAAGGGACGCCCACAGATACGCAGTATTTT.